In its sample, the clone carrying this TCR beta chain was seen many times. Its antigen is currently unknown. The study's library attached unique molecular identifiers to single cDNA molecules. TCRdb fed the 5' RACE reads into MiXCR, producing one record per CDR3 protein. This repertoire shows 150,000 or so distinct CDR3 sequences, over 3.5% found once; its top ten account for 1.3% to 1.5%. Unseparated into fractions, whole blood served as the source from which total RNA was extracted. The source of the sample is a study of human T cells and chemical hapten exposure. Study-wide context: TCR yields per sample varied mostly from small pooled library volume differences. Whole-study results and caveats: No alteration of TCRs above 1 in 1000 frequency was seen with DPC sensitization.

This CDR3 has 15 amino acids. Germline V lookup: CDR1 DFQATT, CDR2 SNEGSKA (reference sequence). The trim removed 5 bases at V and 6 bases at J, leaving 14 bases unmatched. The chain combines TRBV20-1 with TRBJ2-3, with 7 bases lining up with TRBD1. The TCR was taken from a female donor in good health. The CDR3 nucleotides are TGCAGTGCTGCTAAGGGACAGATGTTTCCGGATACGCAGTATTTT. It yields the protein CSAAKGQMFPDTQYF.